This TCR beta chain appears in the sequencing data of a study of shared T cell receptors in the human thymus. Germline CDR1 SGHDN, CDR2 FVKESK. The CDR3 totals 18 residues. Germline trimming cut 0 bases from V and 4 bases from J; bases unmatched to any gene: 12. Data came from immunoSEQ multiplex PCR; TCRdb stores just in-frame clones and leaves some out. The sample lists some 660,000 clones; about 87% were seen once. The data were also submitted as part of a second study, on human thymus T cells. Turning to that study: Serving as donors were healthy Finnish infants, each of whom was having open corrective surgery for congenital heart defects. Thymus was obtained from resections taken during corrective heart surgery. In thymic and blood repertoires alike, V and J usage looked biased. Related work showed strongly overlapping thymic repertoires across unrelated individuals.

The sample consisted of thymocytes. The sequence was obtained from a boy under two years old with a congenital heart defect. This chain joins TRBV14 and TRBJ2-1, with 7 positions matching TRBD2. The CDR3, as DNA: TGTGCCAGCAGCCAAGAAAGGGCACCGGGACTACAATACAATGAGCAGTTCTTC. Encoded protein: CASSQERAPGLQYNEQFF.